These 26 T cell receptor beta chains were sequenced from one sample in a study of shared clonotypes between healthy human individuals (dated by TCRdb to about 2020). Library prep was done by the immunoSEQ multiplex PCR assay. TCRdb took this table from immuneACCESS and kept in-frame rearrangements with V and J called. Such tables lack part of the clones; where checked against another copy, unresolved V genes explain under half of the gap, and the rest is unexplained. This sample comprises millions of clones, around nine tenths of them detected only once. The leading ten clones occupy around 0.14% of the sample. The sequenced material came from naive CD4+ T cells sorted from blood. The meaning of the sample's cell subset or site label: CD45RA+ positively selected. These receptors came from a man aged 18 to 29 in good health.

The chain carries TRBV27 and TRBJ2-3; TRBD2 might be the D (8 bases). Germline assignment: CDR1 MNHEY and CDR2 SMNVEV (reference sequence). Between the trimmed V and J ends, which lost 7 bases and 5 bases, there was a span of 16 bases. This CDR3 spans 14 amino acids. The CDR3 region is CASNGRGLGDTQYF. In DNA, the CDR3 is TGTGCCAGCAACGGGAGGGGGCTGGGAGATACGCAGTATTTT.

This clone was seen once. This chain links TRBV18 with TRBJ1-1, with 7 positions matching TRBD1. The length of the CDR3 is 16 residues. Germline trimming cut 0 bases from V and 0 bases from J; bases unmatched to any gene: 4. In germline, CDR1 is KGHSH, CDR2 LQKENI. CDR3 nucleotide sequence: TGTGCCAGCTCACCACCGGGCAGGGGGATGAACACTGAAGCTTTCTTT. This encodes CASSPPGRGMNTEAFF.

As DNA, the CDR3 is TGTGCCAGCAGTCCTTCGGGGCCGAACACTGAAGCTTTCTTT. Translated: CASSPSGPNTEAFF. The rearrangement uses TRBV6-6 and TRBJ1-1; the D gene is possibly TRBD1 (5 bases). The CDR3 contains 14 residues. The ends were cut back, 5 bases at V and 1 base at J, with 11 bases in the middle. Germline loops: CDR1 MNHNY, CDR2 SVGAGI (reference sequence).

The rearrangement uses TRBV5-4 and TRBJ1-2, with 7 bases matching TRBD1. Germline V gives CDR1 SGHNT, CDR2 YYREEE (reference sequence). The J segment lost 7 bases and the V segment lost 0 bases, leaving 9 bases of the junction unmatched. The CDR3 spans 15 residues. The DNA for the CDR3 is TGTGCCAGCAGCTTGGATATAGGGGGCGCGCGTGGCTACACCTTC. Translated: CASSLDIGGARGYTF.

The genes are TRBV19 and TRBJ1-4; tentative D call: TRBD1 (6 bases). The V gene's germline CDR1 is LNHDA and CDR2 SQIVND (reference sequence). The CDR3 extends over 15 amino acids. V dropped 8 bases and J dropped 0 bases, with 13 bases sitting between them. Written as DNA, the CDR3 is TGTGCCAGTGCCCCCCGACAGGCAACTAATGAAAAACTGTTTTTT. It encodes CASAPRQATNEKLFF. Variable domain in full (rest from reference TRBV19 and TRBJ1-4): DGGITQSPKYLFRKEGQNVTLSCEQNLNHDAMYWYRQDPGQGLRLIYYSQIVNDFQKGDIAEGYSVSREKKESFPLTVTSAQKNPTAFYLCASAPRQATNEKLFFGSGTQLSVL.

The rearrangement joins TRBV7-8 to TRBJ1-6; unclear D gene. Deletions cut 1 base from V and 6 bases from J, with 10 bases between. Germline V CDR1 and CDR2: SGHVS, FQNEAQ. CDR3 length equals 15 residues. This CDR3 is CASSLELSANSPLHF. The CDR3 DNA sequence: TGTGCCAGCAGCTTAGAGCTATCGGCTAATTCACCCCTCCACTTT.

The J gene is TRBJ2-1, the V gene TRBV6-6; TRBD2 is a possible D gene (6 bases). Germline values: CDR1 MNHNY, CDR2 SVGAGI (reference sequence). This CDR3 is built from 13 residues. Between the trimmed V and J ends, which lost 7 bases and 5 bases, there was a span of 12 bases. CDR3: CASTVRRDNEQFF. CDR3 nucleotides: TGTGCCAGCACCGTCAGGAGGGACAATGAGCAGTTCTTC.

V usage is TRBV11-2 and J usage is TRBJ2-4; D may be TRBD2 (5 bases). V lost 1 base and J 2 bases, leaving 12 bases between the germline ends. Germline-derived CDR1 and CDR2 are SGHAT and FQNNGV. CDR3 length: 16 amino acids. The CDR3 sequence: CASSLGSGWPKNIQYF. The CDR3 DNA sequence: TGTGCCAGCAGCTTAGGGTCGGGGTGGCCCAAAAACATTCAGTACTTC.

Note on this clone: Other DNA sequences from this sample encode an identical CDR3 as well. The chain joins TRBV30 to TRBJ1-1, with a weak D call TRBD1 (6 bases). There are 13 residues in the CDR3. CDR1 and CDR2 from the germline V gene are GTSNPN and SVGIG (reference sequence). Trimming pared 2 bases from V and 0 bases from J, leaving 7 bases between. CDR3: CAWSTGLNTEAFF. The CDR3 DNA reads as TGTGCCTGGAGTACAGGGTTGAACACTGAAGCTTTCTTT.

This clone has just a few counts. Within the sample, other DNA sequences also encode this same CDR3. CDR3 sequence reads: CASSPPSNTEAFF. The CDR3, as DNA: TGTGCCAGCTCACCACCCTCGAACACTGAAGCTTTCTTT. The chain has TRBV18 and TRBJ1-1; no reliable D call. Germline CDR1 and CDR2: KGHSH and LQKENI. Trimming took 0 bases from V and 1 from J, leaving 3 bases between them. CDR3 length equals 13 residues.

The CDR3: CASSSTDRATGETQYF. In DNA, the CDR3 is TGCGCCAGCAGCTCCACCGACAGGGCGACCGGTGAGACCCAGTACTTC. This chain joins TRBV5-1 and TRBJ2-5; 7 bases align to TRBD1. CDR3 length equals 16 residues. The trim removed 3 bases at V and 5 bases at J, leaving 13 bases unmatched. CDR1 is SGHRS and CDR2 is YFSETQ in the germline V gene. Full variable domain (rest looked up from reference TRBV5-1 and TRBJ2-5): KAGVTQTPRYLIKTRGQQVTLSCSPISGHRSVSWYQQTPGQGLQFLFEYFSETQRNKGNFPGRFSGRQFSNSRSEMNVSTLELGDSALYLCASSSTDRATGETQYFGPGTRLLVL.

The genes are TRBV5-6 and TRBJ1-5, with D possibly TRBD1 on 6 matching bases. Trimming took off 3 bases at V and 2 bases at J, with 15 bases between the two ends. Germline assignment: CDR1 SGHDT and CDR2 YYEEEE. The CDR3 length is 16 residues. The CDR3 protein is CASSWGQGKGNQPQHF. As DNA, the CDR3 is TGTGCCAGCAGCTGGGGCCAGGGGAAAGGCAATCAGCCCCAGCATTTT.

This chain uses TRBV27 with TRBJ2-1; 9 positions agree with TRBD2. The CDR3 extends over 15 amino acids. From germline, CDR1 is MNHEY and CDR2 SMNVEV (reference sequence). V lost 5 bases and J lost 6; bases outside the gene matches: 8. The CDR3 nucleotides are TGTGCCAGCAGTACTCCGGGACTAGCCCTCAATGAGCAGTTCTTC. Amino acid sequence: CASSTPGLALNEQFF.

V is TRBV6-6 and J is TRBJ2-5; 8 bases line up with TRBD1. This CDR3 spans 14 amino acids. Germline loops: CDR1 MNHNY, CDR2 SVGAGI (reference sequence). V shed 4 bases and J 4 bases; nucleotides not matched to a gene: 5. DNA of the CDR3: TGTGCCAGCAGTTCGGCAGGGGGCGCAGAGACCCAGTACTTC. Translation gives CASSSAGGAETQYF.

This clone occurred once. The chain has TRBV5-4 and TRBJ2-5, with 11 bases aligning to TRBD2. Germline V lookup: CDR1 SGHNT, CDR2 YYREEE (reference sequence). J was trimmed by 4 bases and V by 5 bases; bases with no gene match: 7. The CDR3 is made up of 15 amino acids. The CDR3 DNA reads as TGTGCCAGCAGTCTGATAGCGGGGGGGACAGAGACCCAGTACTTC. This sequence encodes CASSLIAGGTETQYF.

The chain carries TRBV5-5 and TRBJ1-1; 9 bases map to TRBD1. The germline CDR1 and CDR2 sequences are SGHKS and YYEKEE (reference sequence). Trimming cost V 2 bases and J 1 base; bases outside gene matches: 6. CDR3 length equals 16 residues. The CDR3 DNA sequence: TGTGCCAGCAGCTTCTTTCCGGGACAGGGGAACACTGAAGCTTTCTTT. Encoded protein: CASSFFPGQGNTEAFF. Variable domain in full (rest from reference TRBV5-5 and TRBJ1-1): DAGVTQSPTHLIKTRGQQVTLRCSPISGHKSVSWYQQVLGQGPQFIFQYYEKEERGRGNFPDRFSARQFPNYSSELNVNALLLGDSALYLCASSFFPGQGNTEAFFGQGTRLTVV.

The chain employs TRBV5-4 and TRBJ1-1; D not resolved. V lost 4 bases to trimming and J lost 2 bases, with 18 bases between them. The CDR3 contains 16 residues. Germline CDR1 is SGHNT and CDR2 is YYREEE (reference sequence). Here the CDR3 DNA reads TGTGCCAGCAGCCGAAGTCCCCGGACGGAAAACACTGAAGCTTTCTTT. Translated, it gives CASSRSPRTENTEAFF.

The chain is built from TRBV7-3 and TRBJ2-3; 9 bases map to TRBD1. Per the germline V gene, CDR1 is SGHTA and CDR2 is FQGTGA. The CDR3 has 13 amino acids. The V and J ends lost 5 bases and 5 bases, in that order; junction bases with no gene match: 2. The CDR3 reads CASSGQGLDTQYF. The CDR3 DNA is TGTGCCAGCAGCGGACAGGGGTTAGATACGCAGTATTTT.

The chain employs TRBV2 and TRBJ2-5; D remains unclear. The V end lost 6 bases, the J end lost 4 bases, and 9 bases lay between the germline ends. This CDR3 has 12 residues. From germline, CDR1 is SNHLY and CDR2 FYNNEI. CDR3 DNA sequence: TGTGCCAGCAGAGAACGAGGAGAGACCCAGTACTTC. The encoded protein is CASRERGETQYF.

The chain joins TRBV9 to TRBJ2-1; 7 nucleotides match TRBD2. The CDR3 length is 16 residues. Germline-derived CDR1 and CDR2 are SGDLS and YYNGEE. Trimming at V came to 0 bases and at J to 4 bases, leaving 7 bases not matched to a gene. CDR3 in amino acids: CASSVESLAEYNEQFF. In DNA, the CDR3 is TGTGCCAGCAGCGTAGAATCCCTAGCGGAGTACAATGAGCAGTTCTTC.

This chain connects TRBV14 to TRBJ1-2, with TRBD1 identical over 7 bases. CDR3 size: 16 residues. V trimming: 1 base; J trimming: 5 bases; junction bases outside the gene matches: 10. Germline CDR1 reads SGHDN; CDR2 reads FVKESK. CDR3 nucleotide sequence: TGTGCCAGCAGCCAAGCGGGAGGGGGCGTTAATTATGGCTACACCTTC. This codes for CASSQAGGGVNYGYTF.

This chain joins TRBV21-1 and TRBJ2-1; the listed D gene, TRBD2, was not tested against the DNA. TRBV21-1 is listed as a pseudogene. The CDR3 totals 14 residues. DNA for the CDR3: TGTGCCGGTCCTTTGGGGGGAGAGCTCAATGAGCAGTTCTTC. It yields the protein CAGPLGGELNEQFF.

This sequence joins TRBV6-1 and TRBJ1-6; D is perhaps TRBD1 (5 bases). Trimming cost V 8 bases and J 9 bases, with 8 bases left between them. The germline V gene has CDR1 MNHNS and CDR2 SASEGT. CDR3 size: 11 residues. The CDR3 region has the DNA TGTGCCAGCGGGGCTCTTTCACCCCTCCACTTT. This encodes CASGALSPLHF.

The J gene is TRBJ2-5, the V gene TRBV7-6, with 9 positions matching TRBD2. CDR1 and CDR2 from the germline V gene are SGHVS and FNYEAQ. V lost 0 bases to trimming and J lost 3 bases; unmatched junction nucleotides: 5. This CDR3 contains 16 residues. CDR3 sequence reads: CASSLAPLAGKETQYF. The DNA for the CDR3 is TGTGCCAGCAGCTTAGCTCCCCTAGCGGGGAAAGAGACCCAGTACTTC.

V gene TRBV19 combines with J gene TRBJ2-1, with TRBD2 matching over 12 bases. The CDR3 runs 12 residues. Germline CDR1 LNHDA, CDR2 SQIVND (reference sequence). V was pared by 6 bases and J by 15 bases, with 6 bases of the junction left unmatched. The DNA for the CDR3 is TGTGCCAGTAGGGAATCTAGCGGGAGGGCGTTCTTC. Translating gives CASRESSGRAFF.

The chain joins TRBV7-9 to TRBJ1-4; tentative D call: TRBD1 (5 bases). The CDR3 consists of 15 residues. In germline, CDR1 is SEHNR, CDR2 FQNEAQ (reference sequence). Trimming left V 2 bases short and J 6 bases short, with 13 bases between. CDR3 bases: TGTGCCAGCAGCTTATCAGAGGGGCTGGATGAAAAACTGTTTTTT. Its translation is CASSLSEGLDEKLFF.